Below are 10 T cell receptor beta chains sequenced from a single sample in a study of blood T cells in healthy people across ages. Combining a sample-barcoded 5' primer with a J-beta primer mix, a second PCR ran for roughly 7 to 12 cycles. TCRdb processed the 5' RACE reads anew with MiXCR; each CDR3 protein has one entry. The sample includes about 1.8 million distinct CDR3 sequences, approximately 50% seen only once; the top ten take less than 2.5%. Sequencing used blood. The receptors shown here come from a woman aged 35 to 49 in good health.

As concerns this clonotype: One end of the junction varies from germline; a read error may be responsible. This rearrangement joins TRBV29-1 to TRBJ2-3, with D perhaps given as TRBD1 or TRBD2 (6 bases each). This CDR3 is 16 amino acids long. Per the germline V gene, CDR1 is SQVTM and CDR2 is ANQGSEA. As DNA, the CDR3 is TGCGGCGTTTTGGGTGTGGTCAGGGGAGGCGCAGATACGCAGTATTTT. Protein sequence: CGVLGVVRGGADTQYF.

This clonotype has just a few counts. The chain combines TRBV13 with TRBJ2-5; no clear D. Matching the DNA end better, TRBJ2-7 makes the J call doubtful. The CDR3 is 13 residues long. Germline V gives CDR1 PRHDT, CDR2 FYEKMQ (reference sequence). The CDR3, as DNA: TGTGCCAGCAGCCCGCCGACACACTACGAGCAGTACTTC. It translates to CASSPPTHYEQYF.

The J gene is TRBJ2-1, the V gene TRBV9; weak D call: TRBD2 (5 bases). Germline assignment: CDR1 SGDLS and CDR2 YYNGEE. V lost 7 bases, J lost 8 bases, and 10 bases lay in between. CDR3 length equals 11 residues. This chain's CDR3 is CASGEPDEQFF. CDR3 coding DNA: TGTGCCAGCGGGGAGCCCGATGAGCAGTTCTTC. Full variable domain (rest looked up from reference TRBV9 and TRBJ2-1): DSGVTQTPKHLITATGQRVTLRCSPRSGDLSVYWYQQSLDQGLQFLIQYYNGEERAKGNILERFSAQQFPDLHSELNLSSLELGDSALYFCASGEPDEQFFGPGTRLTVL.

In this sample, this clonotype turned up a few times. The chain uses TRBV7-8 and TRBJ2-1; a possible D gene is TRBD2 (5 bases). CDR1 is SGHVS and CDR2 is FQNEAQ in the germline V gene. V was clipped by 5 bases and J by 5 bases, with 19 bases between them. CDR3 length: 16 residues. CDR3 bases: TGTGCCAGCAGCCCCAGCCCGGGGAGTAACCACAATGAGCAGTTCTTC. Protein sequence: CASSPSPGSNHNEQFF.

The chain combines TRBV14 with TRBJ1-4; D not resolved. V dropped 3 bases and J dropped 7 bases, with 15 bases sitting between them. The CDR3 is 15 residues long. Germline values: CDR1 SGHDN, CDR2 FVKESK. The CDR3 is CASSHFLSGSEKLFF. The CDR3 region has the DNA TGTGCCAGCAGCCATTTCTTATCGGGGAGTGAAAAACTGTTTTTT.

The V call is TRBV5-5, the J call TRBJ1-2; D not resolved. Germline CDR1 is SGHKS and CDR2 is YYEKEE (reference sequence). V was pared by 0 bases and J by 3 bases, with 9 bases between. The CDR3 loop spans 14 amino acids. The CDR3 loop is CASSLDWGDYGYTF. In DNA form, the CDR3 reads TGTGCCAGCAGCTTGGACTGGGGTGACTATGGCTACACCTTC.

This clonotype showed up just a few times. The genes are TRBV11-2 and TRBJ2-6, with TRBD1 matching 7 bases. Germline CDR1 is SGHAT and CDR2 is FQNNGV. The CDR3 consists of 16 residues. V lost 4 bases and J lost 4; bases outside the gene matches: 7. The CDR3 spells CASSSPRGPGANVLTF. CDR3 in DNA: TGTGCCAGCAGCTCCCCAAGGGGGCCGGGGGCCAACGTCCTGACTTTC.

The table lists this clonotype with a count of one. The gene calls are TRBV6-9 and TRBJ1-5, with D unresolved. The CDR3 has 15 amino acids. V gave up 2 bases and J gave up 0 bases, with 8 bases separating them. Germline assignment: CDR1 MNHGY and CDR2 SVAAGI. CDR3 DNA sequence: TGTGCCAGCAGTTATCGGGCAGATAGCAATCAGCCCCAGCATTTT. Translating gives CASSYRADSNQPQHF.

This CDR3 reads CASSSTRGPYNEQFF. CDR3 in DNA: TGTGCCAGCAGTTCTACCCGGGGACCCTACAATGAGCAGTTCTTC. This sequence joins TRBV28 and TRBJ2-1, with D possibly being TRBD1 or TRBD2 (5 bases each). CDR3 size: 15 residues. Germline CDR1 reads MDHEN; CDR2 reads SYDVKM. The ends were cut back, 4 bases at V and 2 bases at J, with 12 bases in the middle.

This clonotype was observed a few times. This chain links TRBV10-3 with TRBJ2-1, with D tentatively TRBD1 (6 bases). The better agreement between TRBJ2-7 and the DNA end casts doubt on the J call. There are 15 residues in the CDR3. The germline gives CDR1 ENHRY, CDR2 SYGVKD. CDR3 coding DNA: TGTGCCATCAGTCGACAGGACGACGACCCTTTCGAGCAGTACTTC. Amino acid sequence: CAISRQDDDPFEQYF.